These 14 T cell receptor beta chains share one sample of origin, sequenced in a study of beta chain features in type 1 diabetes listed by TCRdb under 2018. Library method: the immunoSEQ multiplex PCR assay. The entire isolated RNA was reverse transcribed using the High Capacity cDNA Reverse Transcription Kit, and thus expressed TCRB transcripts were sequenced. TCRdb holds this immuneACCESS table with in-frame rearrangements only. Some clones are missing; in checked studies, unresolved V genes explain under half, and the rest has no known cause. The table for this sample lists roughly 610,000 clones; roughly a sixth of them were counted only once. The top ten hold more than 0.08% of the sample. The material sequenced was naive CD4+ T cells from blood. The cell subset or site label on this specimen signifies: true naive CD4+ T cells. These receptor sequences come from a man aged 18 to 29 in good health.

Note on this clone: The same CDR3 is also encoded by other DNA sequences in this sample. The chain carries TRBV18 and TRBJ2-3; no definite D call. CDR1 and CDR2 (germline): KGHSH, LQKENI. V lost 6 bases to trimming and J lost 0 bases, with 4 bases between them. The CDR3 runs to 12 residues. The CDR3 sequence is CASSPSTDTQYF. The CDR3 DNA is TGTGCCAGCTCCCCCAGCACAGATACGCAGTATTTT.

This clone was seen more than once but under ten times. The chain links TRBV25-1 to TRBJ1-2, with D uncertain. The CDR3 extends over 13 amino acids. The V gene lost 8 bases and the J gene lost 0 bases, with 10 bases spanning the gap. Germline CDR1 reads MGHDK; CDR2 reads SYGVNS. The CDR3 sequence is CASAKGTNYGYTF. The CDR3 bases are TGTGCCAGCGCAAAAGGAACTAACTATGGCTACACCTTC.

J is TRBJ2-1 and V is TRBV7-2; TRBD2 agrees at 14 bases. The ends lost 5 bases at V and 9 bases at J; junction bases unmatched: 6. The CDR3 covers 15 residues. CDR1 is SGHTA and CDR2 is FQGNSA in the germline V gene. The CDR3: CASSPGLAGGIEQFF. CDR3 DNA: TGTGCCAGCAGCCCCGGACTAGCGGGAGGTATTGAGCAGTTCTTC.

The chain couples TRBV5-1 to TRBJ1-1, with a weak D call TRBD1 (6 bases). Trimming took 0 bases from V and 0 from J, leaving 12 bases between them. The CDR3 is 16 amino acids. Germline V gene sequence: CDR1 SGHRS, CDR2 YFSETQ. CDR3 in amino acids: CASSLVPQGLNTEAFF. The CDR3 DNA reads as TGCGCCAGCAGCTTGGTACCTCAGGGGTTGAACACTGAAGCTTTCTTT. Variable domain in full (rest from reference TRBV5-1 and TRBJ1-1): KAGVTQTPRYLIKTRGQQVTLSCSPISGHRSVSWYQQTPGQGLQFLFEYFSETQRNKGNFPGRFSGRQFSNSRSEMNVSTLELGDSALYLCASSLVPQGLNTEAFFGQGTRLTVV.

In its sample, this clone was seen a few times. The chain recombines TRBV19 with TRBJ2-4; weak D call: TRBD1 (5 bases). The CDR3 consists of 15 residues. Trimming removed 5 bases at V and 0 bases at J, with 11 bases between. Germline values: CDR1 LNHDA, CDR2 SQIVND (reference sequence). The CDR3: CASSFSGSAKNIQYF. The CDR3 DNA reads TGTGCCAGTAGTTTTTCAGGGTCAGCCAAAAACATTCAGTACTTC.

This clone was detected a few times. V and J are TRBV27 and TRBJ1-2, with a weak D call TRBD1 (5 bases). The CDR3 is made up of 13 amino acids. The germline gives CDR1 MNHEY, CDR2 SMNVEV (reference sequence). With 6 bases removed from V and 2 bases from J, the gap between germline ends came to 10 bases. The CDR3 nucleotides read TGTGCCAGCAGGAAGGGACGGAACTATGGCTACACCTTC. It yields the protein CASRKGRNYGYTF.

The genes are TRBV20-1 and TRBJ2-5, with D hard to call. Germline CDR1 reads DFQATT; CDR2 reads SNEGSKA (reference sequence). The V end lost 4 bases, the J end lost 3 bases, and 6 bases lay between the germline ends. The CDR3 contains 11 residues. This chain's CDR3 is CSATGKETQYF. CDR3 nucleotides: TGCAGTGCTACTGGTAAAGAGACCCAGTACTTC.

This clone has a handful of counts. The chain has TRBV5-1 and TRBJ2-5; the match to TRBD2 covers 10 bases. CDR3 size: 17 residues. The junction had 12 bases not matched to a gene; V was cut back by 2 bases and J by 5 bases. In germline, CDR1 is SGHRS, CDR2 YFSETQ. CDR3 sequence: CASSFKRGGPLQETQYF. The CDR3 DNA is TGCGCCAGCAGCTTCAAGCGGGGGGGCCCCCTTCAGGAGACCCAGTACTTC.

The rearrangement joins TRBV15 to TRBJ2-1, with 7 bases fitting TRBD2. The CDR3 is 16 amino acids. The germline V gene encodes CDR1 LNHNV and CDR2 YYDKDF (reference sequence). V shed 9 bases, J shed 0 bases, and the junction held 11 bases outside the gene matches. CDR3 loop: CATASSGIRSYNEQFF. In nucleotides, the CDR3 is TGTGCCACTGCATCGAGCGGGATTCGCTCCTACAATGAGCAGTTCTTC.

The sample holds a few counts of this clone. The V gene is TRBV7-2, the J gene TRBJ1-1; a weak D match, TRBD1 (6 bases). From germline, CDR1 is SGHTA and CDR2 FQGNSA. The CDR3 sequence is 14 residues long. The V end lost 5 bases, the J end lost 1 base, and 11 bases lay between the germline ends. The CDR3 nucleotides are TGTGCCAGCAGCCTCGACAGGCAGAACACTGAAGCTTTCTTT. Translated, it gives CASSLDRQNTEAFF.

This clone showed up just a few times. This chain connects TRBV6-7 to TRBJ2-2, with 10 bases lining up with TRBD1. TRBV6-7 is given ORF status, its function remaining uncertain. V trimming: 9 bases; J trimming: 4 bases; junction bases outside the gene matches: 11. The CDR3 length is 16 residues. CDR3: CASVNGTGATTGELFF. Here the CDR3 DNA reads TGTGCCAGTGTAAATGGGACAGGGGCTACCACCGGGGAGCTGTTTTTT.

This clone was observed a handful of times. V is TRBV15 and J is TRBJ2-3; TRBD1 is a possible D gene (5 bases). The length of the CDR3 is 17 residues. Trimming stripped 1 base from V and 1 base from J, with 15 bases between. Germline lookup yields CDR1 LNHNV and CDR2 YYDKDF (reference sequence). CDR3: CATSRGRGRGGTDTQYF. The CDR3 DNA follows: TGTGCCACCAGCAGAGGAAGGGGAAGGGGCGGCACAGATACGCAGTATTTT. Full variable domain (missing parts from reference TRBV15 and TRBJ2-3): DAMVIQNPRYQVTQFGKPVTLSCSQTLNHNVMYWYQQKSSQAPKLLFHYYDKDFNNEADTPDNFQSRRPNTSFCFLDIRSPGLGDTAMYLCATSRGRGRGGTDTQYFGPGTRLTVL.

The genes are TRBV11-2 and TRBJ2-3; 8 bases are shared with TRBD1. Losses at the gene ends were 3 bases for V and 4 bases for J; bases not matched to a gene: 12. Germline V gives CDR1 SGHAT, CDR2 FQNNGV. There are 17 residues in the CDR3. The CDR3 DNA sequence: TGTGCCAGCAGCTTGACGAGGGACAGGCGAATACCAGATACGCAGTATTTT. Amino acid sequence: CASSLTRDRRIPDTQYF.

V usage is TRBV18 and J usage is TRBJ2-5, with D possibly TRBD1 on 7 matching bases. The CDR3 contains 15 residues. From germline, CDR1 is KGHSH and CDR2 LQKENI. Deletions cut 0 bases from V and 5 bases from J, with 13 bases between. The CDR3 DNA follows: TGTGCCAGCTCACCACCGGCACAGGGGAGGGAGACCCAGTACTTC. Its protein product is CASSPPAQGRETQYF.